In this sample, the clone carrying this T cell receptor beta chain turned up a few times. What it binds is unknown. TCRdb re-called the RT-PCR reads through MiXCR, storing one row per CDR3 protein. This table has hundreds of thousands of distinct CDR3 sequences, 13% to 15% appearing once. These data come from a study of response to subunit inactivated influenza vaccine. Whole-study results and caveats: Seasonal influenza vaccination, on each occasion, was suggested by the authors to recruit few new T cells.

The CDR3 contains 15 residues. Looked up from germline, CDR1 is DFQATT and CDR2 is SNEGSKA (reference sequence). Trimming stripped 8 bases from V and 6 bases from J, with 24 bases between. This sequence joins TRBV20-1 and TRBJ2-3, with D hard to call. The TCR comes from a man aged 50 to 60 who received an inactivated influenza vaccine. The source material was PBMCs from blood, sampled less than 15 days before vaccination. CDR3 residues: CSPQSPRPGLDTQYF. CDR3 coding DNA: TGCAGTCCCCAGAGTCCGAGACCCGGTTTGGATACGCAGTATTTT.